These 16 T cell receptor beta chains came from one sample sequenced in a study of blood T cell repertoires in COVID-19. Repertoires were generated with immunoSEQ multiplex PCR, while TCRdb's copy carries only in-frame clones and drops some. Of 40,000 to 45,000 clones listed, roughly 90% are singletons. The sequenced sample was peripheral blood. These TCRs come from a human donor in a cohort sampled during active COVID-19.

This clone was counted once. The chain's CDR3 is CASSGGRGGQPQHF. The CDR3 DNA follows: TGTGCCAGTAGTGGTGGGCGGGGCGGTCAGCCCCAGCATTTT. This chain links TRBV19 with TRBJ1-5; perhaps TRBD1 as D (5 bases). Trimming removed 5 bases from V and 6 bases from J, with 14 bases in between. This CDR3 is 14 amino acids long. The germline V gene encodes CDR1 LNHDA and CDR2 SQIVND (reference sequence). The full variable domain, rest sourced from reference TRBV19 and TRBJ1-5, is DGGITQSPKYLFRKEGQNVTLSCEQNLNHDAMYWYRQDPGQGLRLIYYSQIVNDFQKGDIAEGYSVSREKKESFPLTVTSAQKNPTAFYLCASSGGRGGQPQHFGDGTRLSIL.

The chain joins TRBV11-3 to TRBJ2-5; the match to TRBD1 covers 7 bases. The CDR3 runs 15 residues. CDR1 and CDR2 from the germline V gene are SGHNT and YENEEA. V shed 5 bases and J 4 bases; nucleotides not matched to a gene: 10. CDR3 in DNA: TGTGCCAGCAGCGCTAGGGGGCAGTTCGGAGAGACCCAGTACTTC. Its translation: CASSARGQFGETQYF. The variable domain in full, completed from reference TRBV11-3 and TRBJ2-5, reads EAGVVQSPRYKIIEKKQPVAFWCNPISGHNTLYWYLQNLGQGPELLIRYENEEAVDDSQLPKDRFSAERLKGVDSTLKIQPAELGDSAVYLCASSARGQFGETQYFGPGTRLLVL.

The V gene is TRBV7-6, the J gene TRBJ2-3; D is possibly TRBD2 (6 bases). The germline V gene has CDR1 SGHVS and CDR2 FNYEAQ. V lost 3 bases and J lost 5, with 12 bases in between. The CDR3 is 14 residues long. The CDR3 DNA reads as TGTGCCAGCAGCTTGCCGGGGGAAGGAGATACGCAGTATTTT. Its protein product is CASSLPGEGDTQYF.

The chain recombines TRBV2 with TRBJ2-7; D is perhaps TRBD2 (6 bases). The germline V and J ends were trimmed by 6 bases and 5 bases, with 17 bases remaining between them. The V gene's germline CDR1 is SNHLY and CDR2 FYNNEI. This CDR3 comprises 14 residues. As DNA, the CDR3 is TGTGCCAGCAGCGCGGGACCGAGCTGGGACGAGCAGTACTTC. Its protein product is CASSAGPSWDEQYF.

The chain has TRBV4-2 and TRBJ2-1, with D possibly being TRBD1 (6 bases). V lost 0 bases to trimming and J lost 6 bases, with 15 bases between them. This CDR3 is 16 amino acids long. CDR1 and CDR2 from the germline V gene are LGHNA and YNFKEQ. The CDR3 region is CASSQDSALGGNEQFF. For the CDR3, the DNA is TGTGCCAGCAGCCAAGATAGCGCCCTAGGGGGCAATGAGCAGTTCTTC.

The chain uses TRBV19 and TRBJ1-5, with TRBD1 matching over 9 bases. V lost 1 base to trimming and J lost 0 bases; unmatched junction nucleotides: 19. The CDR3 contains 22 residues. CDR1 LNHDA and CDR2 SQIVND come from the germline V gene (reference sequence). CDR3 protein: CASSIVTWQSRDRALSNQPQHF. In nucleotides, the CDR3 is TGTGCCAGTAGTATAGTAACGTGGCAGTCCCGGGACAGGGCCCTTAGCAATCAGCCCCAGCATTTT.

CDR3 amino acids: CASGFVLRARENSPLHF. As DNA, the CDR3 is TGTGCTAGTGGTTTTGTTTTGAGGGCCCGAGAGAATTCACCCCTCCACTTT. This chain uses TRBV12-5 with TRBJ1-6; D is undetermined. CDR3 size: 17 residues. The V and J ends lost 3 bases and 7 bases respectively, with 19 bases between them. The V gene's germline CDR1 is LGHNT and CDR2 FRNRAP.

In this sample, this clone turned up once. The genes are TRBV7-6 and TRBJ2-3, with 9 bases aligning to TRBD1. Germline values: CDR1 SGHVS, CDR2 FNYEAQ. V lost 2 bases and J lost 11; bases outside the gene matches: 5. The CDR3 spans 13 residues. The CDR3 is CASSLILGQGQYF. The CDR3 DNA reads as TGTGCCAGCAGCTTAATTTTGGGACAGGGGCAGTATTTT.

The V and J genes are TRBV30 and TRBJ1-1; 8 bases are shared with TRBD1. Germline values: CDR1 GTSNPN, CDR2 SVGIG (reference sequence). There are 12 residues in the CDR3. The ends lost 5 bases at V and 8 bases at J; junction bases unmatched: 7. Here the CDR3 DNA reads TGTGCCTGGGGGGGACAGGCAGGCGAAGCTTTCTTT. It translates to CAWGGQAGEAFF.

The gene calls are TRBV11-3 and TRBJ2-5; 7 positions agree with TRBD1. Germline V gene sequence: CDR1 SGHNT, CDR2 YENEEA. Losses at the gene ends were 3 bases for V and 4 bases for J; bases not matched to a gene: 5. The CDR3 length is 14 residues. As DNA, the CDR3 is TGTGCCAGCAGCTTTGACAGGGACCCAGAGACCCAGTACTTC. It codes for CASSFDRDPETQYF.

The chain recombines TRBV19 with TRBJ2-3; 8 nucleotides agree with TRBD2. CDR1 LNHDA and CDR2 SQIVND come from the germline V gene (reference sequence). This CDR3 has 16 amino acids. The J segment lost 0 bases and the V segment lost 5 bases, leaving 7 bases of the junction unmatched. The CDR3 loop reads CASSLQAGVSTDTQYF. CDR3 sequence (DNA): TGTGCCAGTAGTTTACAAGCGGGGGTTAGCACAGATACGCAGTATTTT. Full variable domain (outside the CDR3, taken from reference TRBV19 and TRBJ2-3): DGGITQSPKYLFRKEGQNVTLSCEQNLNHDAMYWYRQDPGQGLRLIYYSQIVNDFQKGDIAEGYSVSREKKESFPLTVTSAQKNPTAFYLCASSLQAGVSTDTQYFGPGTRLTVL.

The chain joins TRBV7-9 to TRBJ2-2; D possibly corresponds to TRBD1 (6 bases). CDR3 size: 16 residues. Germline V gives CDR1 SEHNR, CDR2 FQNEAQ (reference sequence). Trimming stripped 2 bases from V and 1 base from J, with 11 bases between. Here the CDR3 DNA reads TGTGCCAGCAGCTTATTTGCGGACAGGAACACCGGGGAGCTGTTTTTT. Amino acid sequence: CASSLFADRNTGELFF.

The chain links TRBV5-5 to TRBJ1-1; unclear D gene. This CDR3 is 14 amino acids long. V was cut by 4 bases and J by 2 bases, with 12 bases left in between. From germline, CDR1 is SGHKS and CDR2 YYEKEE (reference sequence). The CDR3, as DNA: TGTGCCAGCAGCCCTGGGAGTACCAACACTGAAGCTTTCTTT. It specifies CASSPGSTNTEAFF.

This chain connects TRBV6-2 or TRBV6-3 to TRBJ1-2; TRBD1 is a possible D gene (6 bases). Trimming stripped 5 bases from V and 5 bases from J, with 18 bases between. The CDR3 contains 15 residues. Germline V gene data show CDR1 as MNHEY and CDR2 as SVGEGT. CDR3 loop: CASSHNRASGYGYTF. The CDR3 bases are TGTGCCAGCAGTCACAACAGGGCGTCAGGGTATGGCTACACCTTC.

The chain joins TRBV28 to TRBJ1-1; tentatively, D is TRBD1 (6 bases). Trimming stripped 6 bases from V and 8 bases from J, with 13 bases between. Germline V gene sequence: CDR1 MDHEN, CDR2 SYDVKM. The CDR3 runs to 12 residues. DNA for the CDR3: TGTGCCAGCAGCACATCAACAGGGGAAGCTTTCTTT. Protein product: CASSTSTGEAFF.

The chain uses TRBV29-1 and TRBJ2-1, with 9 bases aligning to TRBD2. V was clipped by 4 bases and J by 8 bases; unmatched bases: 6. Per the germline V gene, CDR1 is SQVTM and CDR2 is ANQGSEA. CDR3 length: 13 residues. The CDR3 DNA reads as TGCAGCGTTGTTAGCGGGAGTAGGTATGAGCAGTTCTTC. Protein product: CSVVSGSRYEQFF.